This T cell receptor (beta chain) was profiled in a study of cytomegalovirus exposure and HLA in healthy donors. As regards this clone: Its antigen is still unknown.

This CDR3 is built from 14 residues. V shed 4 bases and J shed 7 bases, with 16 bases lying between them. Germline values: CDR1 MGHDK, CDR2 SYGVNS. Findings and caveats of the study: For most TCR beta V segments, an earlier analysis put the productive rate at about 87% or about 30% of the time. Presence/absence comparisons presumed near-even sequencing depth among donors.

Use of 60 Vbeta and 13 Jbeta primers characterized the PCR. Method: immunoSEQ multiplex PCR; TCRdb's copy keeps in-frame clones and lacks some. Of 150,000 to 200,000 clones listed, about three quarters are singletons. The receptor's source is a man aged 18 to 29 in good health and CMV-seronegative. Input material: PBMCs. J is TRBJ1-2 and V is TRBV25-1; no clear D. The CDR3 nucleotides read TGTGCCAGCAGTGCCAAGACAAGTCCATGTGGCTACACCTTC. Translation gives CASSAKTSPCGYTF.